This T cell receptor beta chain was recovered during a study of shared clonotypes between healthy human individuals. Execution of the assay was at deep level. The assay was immunoSEQ multiplex PCR, and TCRdb's table has in-frame clones only and misses some. The sample holds around 1.1 million clones, about 80% seen once. Points on this clone: Antigen unknown.

The length of the CDR3 is 15 residues. The ends were cut back, 4 bases at V and 3 bases at J, with 16 bases in the middle. Germline CDR1 is SGHDT and CDR2 is YYEEEE. Broader study findings: Among several donors, approximately 5% of naive CD4 clonotypes were found in common. Naive subsets, compared against memory subsets, generally had larger estimated richness values.

The TCR sequence derives from a man aged 18 to 35 in good health. Some clones in this sample may be carry-over from other donors' samples. Material for sequencing was memory CD4+ T cells from PBMCs. The subset denotes: CD45RA-negative fraction. The genes are TRBV5-6 and TRBJ1-1; D uncertain. The CDR3 region is CASSRWRGFDTEAFF. The DNA of the CDR3 is TGTGCCAGCAGCCGCTGGCGGGGATTTGACACTGAAGCTTTCTTT.